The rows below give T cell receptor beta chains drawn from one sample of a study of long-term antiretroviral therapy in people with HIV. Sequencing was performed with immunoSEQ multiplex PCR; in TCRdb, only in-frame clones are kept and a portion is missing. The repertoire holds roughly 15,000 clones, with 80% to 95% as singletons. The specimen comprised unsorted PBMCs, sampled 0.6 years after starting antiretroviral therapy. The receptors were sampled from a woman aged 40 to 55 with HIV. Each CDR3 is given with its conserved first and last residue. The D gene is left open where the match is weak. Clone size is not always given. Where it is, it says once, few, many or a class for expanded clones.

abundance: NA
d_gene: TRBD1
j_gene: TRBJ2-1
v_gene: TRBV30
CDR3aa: CAWSGDRGYNEQFF
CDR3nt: TGTGCCTGGAGTGGGGACAGGGGTTACAATGAGCAGTTCTTC

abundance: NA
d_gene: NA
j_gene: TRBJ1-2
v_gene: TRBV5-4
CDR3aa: CASSVSGRANYGYTF
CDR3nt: TGTGCCAGCAGCGTGTCCGGACGAGCTAACTATGGCTACACCTTC

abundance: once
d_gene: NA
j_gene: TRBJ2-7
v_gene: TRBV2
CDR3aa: CASSEDRGNSYEQYF
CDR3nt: TGTGCCAGCAGTGAAGACCGGGGGAACTCCTACGAGCAGTACTTC

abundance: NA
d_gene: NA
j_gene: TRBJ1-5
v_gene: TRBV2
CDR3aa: CASLGTVNQPQHF
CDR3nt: TGTGCCAGCCTGGGGACTGTAAATCAGCCCCAGCATTTT

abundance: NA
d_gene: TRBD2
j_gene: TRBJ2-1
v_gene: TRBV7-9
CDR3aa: CASSFSGGNEQFF
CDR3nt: TGTGCCAGCAGCTTTAGCGGGGGGAATGAGCAGTTCTTC

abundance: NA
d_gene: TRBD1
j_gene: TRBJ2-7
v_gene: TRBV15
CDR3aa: CATSREPGQGQREQYF
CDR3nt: TGTGCCACCAGCAGAGAGCCGGGACAGGGTCAAAGGGAGCAGTACTTC

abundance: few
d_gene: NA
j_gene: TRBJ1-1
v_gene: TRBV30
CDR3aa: CAWRETGLFEAFF
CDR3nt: TGTGCCTGGAGAGAAACAGGTTTGTTCGAAGCTTTCTTT

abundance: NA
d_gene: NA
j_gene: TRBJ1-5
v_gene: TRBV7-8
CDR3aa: CASTTGNQPQHF
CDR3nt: TGTGCCAGCACCACCGGAAACCAGCCCCAGCATTTT

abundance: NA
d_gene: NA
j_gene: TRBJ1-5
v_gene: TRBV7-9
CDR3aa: CASSLDRVQPQHF
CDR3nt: TGTGCCAGCAGCTTAGACAGGGTTCAGCCCCAGCATTTT

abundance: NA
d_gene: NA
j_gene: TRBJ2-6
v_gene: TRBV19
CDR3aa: CATNAGQALYSGANVLTF
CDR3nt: TGTGCCACCAACGCGGGCCAAGCTCTATACTCTGGGGCCAACGTCCTGACTTTC

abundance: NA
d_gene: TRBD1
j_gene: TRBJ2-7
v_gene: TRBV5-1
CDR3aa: CASSLDRGLEQYF
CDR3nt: TGCGCCAGCAGCTTGGACAGGGGGCTCGAGCAGTACTTC

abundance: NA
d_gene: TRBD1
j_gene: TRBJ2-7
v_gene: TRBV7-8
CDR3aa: CASSLSPGQNYEQYF
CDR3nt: TGTGCCAGCAGCTTAAGTCCGGGACAGAACTACGAGCAGTACTTC

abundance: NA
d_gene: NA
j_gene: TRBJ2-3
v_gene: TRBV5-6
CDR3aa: CASSKLVGGTDTQYF
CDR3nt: TGTGCCAGCAGCAAACTAGTGGGAGGCACAGATACGCAGTATTTT

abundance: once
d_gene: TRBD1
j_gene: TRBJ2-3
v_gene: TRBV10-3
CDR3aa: CAISREQGTTDTQYF
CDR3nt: TGTGCCATCAGCAGAGAACAGGGGACGACAGATACGCAGTATTTT

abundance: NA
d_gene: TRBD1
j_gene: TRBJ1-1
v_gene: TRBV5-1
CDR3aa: CASSLEPGQLDEAFF
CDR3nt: TGCGCCAGCAGCTTGGAACCGGGACAGCTAGATGAAGCTTTCTTT

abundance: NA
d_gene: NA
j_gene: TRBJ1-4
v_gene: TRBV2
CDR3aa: CASSGGSPNEKLFF
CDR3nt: TGTGCCAGCAGTGGTGGCAGTCCAAATGAAAAACTGTTTTTT

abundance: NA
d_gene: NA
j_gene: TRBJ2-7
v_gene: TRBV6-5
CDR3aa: CASSYPSGDEQYF
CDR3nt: TGTGCCAGCAGTTACCCCTCCGGGGACGAGCAGTACTTC

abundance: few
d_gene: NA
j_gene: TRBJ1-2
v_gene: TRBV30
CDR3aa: CAWRPQAYTYGYTF
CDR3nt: TGTGCCTGGAGGCCACAGGCGTACACCTATGGCTACACCTTC

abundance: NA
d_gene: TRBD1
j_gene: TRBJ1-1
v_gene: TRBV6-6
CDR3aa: CASRGTALTEAFF
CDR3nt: TGTGCCAGCAGGGGGACAGCTCTCACTGAAGCTTTCTTT

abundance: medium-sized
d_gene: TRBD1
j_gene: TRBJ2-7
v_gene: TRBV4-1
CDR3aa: CASSQGTAEQYF
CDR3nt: TGCGCCAGCAGCCAGGGGACAGCCGAGCAGTACTTC